This TCR beta chain is drawn from a study of blood T cell repertoires in COVID-19. Study in general: The cDNA or gDNA used as material had been derived from T cells, B-cell-depleted T cells, or PBMCs.

This clone has just one count. The CDR3 contains 14 residues. Germline V gives CDR1 SQVTM, CDR2 ANQGSEA. The authors' processing: By means of reference gene primer amplification, nucleated cell counts were estimated. Method: immunoSEQ multiplex PCR; TCRdb's copy keeps in-frame clones and lacks some. V and J calls plus clone size are reproduced from that table; the DNA served to infer D and trimming. The sample yields some 40,000 clones, 78% seen once. This sequence originates from a man in his sixties or seventies with acute or convalescent COVID-19. This chain connects TRBV29-1 to TRBJ2-7; 7 positions match TRBD2. Sequenced material: peripheral blood. The CDR3 DNA is TGCAGTGGACTCGCGGGAGTCATTCCCTACGAGCAGTACTTC. It specifies CSGLAGVIPYEQYF.